This T cell receptor (beta chain) was recorded in a study of cytomegalovirus exposure and HLA in healthy donors. General observations from the study: Sequencing probably produced one cluster of sequence variants that were highly shared. An analysis done earlier found most TCR beta V segments productive about 90% or about 30% of the time. The authors enumerated 180 or so TCR beta chains as linked to cytomegalovirus.

About this clone: The antigen remains unidentified.

Trimming removed 3 bases at V and 3 bases at J, with 5 bases between. The CDR3 is made up of 12 amino acids. Germline V gene lookup returns CDR1 SGHTA and CDR2 FQGNSA. Use of 60 Vbeta and 13 Jbeta primers characterized the PCR. Generated by immunoSEQ multiplex PCR, the TCRdb table keeps only in-frame clones and is missing some. Here the sample spans about 210,000 clones, around 79% being singletons. All the people who gave samples were healthy bone marrow donors. The sequence was obtained from a male donor in good health and CMV-seropositive. The V and J genes are TRBV7-2 and TRBJ1-1; D gene unclear. Sequencing was carried out using PBMCs. In DNA form, the CDR3 reads TGTGCCAGCAGCTTCTATCACACTGAAGCTTTCTTT. This gives the protein CASSFYHTEAFF.